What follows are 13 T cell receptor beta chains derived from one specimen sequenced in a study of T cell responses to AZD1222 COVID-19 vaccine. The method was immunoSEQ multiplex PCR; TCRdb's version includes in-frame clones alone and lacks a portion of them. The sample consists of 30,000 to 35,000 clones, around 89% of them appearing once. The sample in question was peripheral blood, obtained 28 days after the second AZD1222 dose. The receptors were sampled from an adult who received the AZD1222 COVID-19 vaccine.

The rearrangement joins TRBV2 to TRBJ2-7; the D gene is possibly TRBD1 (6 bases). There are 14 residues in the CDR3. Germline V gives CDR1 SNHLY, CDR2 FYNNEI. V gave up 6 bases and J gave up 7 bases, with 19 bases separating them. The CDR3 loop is CASRSTGTHWEQYF. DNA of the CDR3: TGTGCCAGCAGATCTACAGGGACCCATTGGGAGCAGTACTTC.

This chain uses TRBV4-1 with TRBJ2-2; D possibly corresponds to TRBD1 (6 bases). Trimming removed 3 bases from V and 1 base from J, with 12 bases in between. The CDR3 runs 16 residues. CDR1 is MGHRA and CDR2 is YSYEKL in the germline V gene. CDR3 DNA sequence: TGCGCCAGCAGCCATACAGGGTTGGTGAACACCGGGGAGCTGTTTTTT. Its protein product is CASSHTGLVNTGELFF.

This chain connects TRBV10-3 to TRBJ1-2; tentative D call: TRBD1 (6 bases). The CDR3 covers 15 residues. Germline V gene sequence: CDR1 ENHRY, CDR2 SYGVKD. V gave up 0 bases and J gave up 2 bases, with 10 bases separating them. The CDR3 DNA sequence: TGTGCCATCAGTGAGTCGGACAGAGAAAACTATGGCTACACCTTC. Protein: CAISESDRENYGYTF.

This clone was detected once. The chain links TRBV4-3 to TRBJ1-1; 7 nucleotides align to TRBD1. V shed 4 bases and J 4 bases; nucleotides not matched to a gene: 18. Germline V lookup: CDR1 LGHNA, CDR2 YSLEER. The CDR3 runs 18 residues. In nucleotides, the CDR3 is TGCGCCAGCAGCCCGTTCGGACAGGTAGGGGCCTTGGGCACTGAAGCTTTCTTT. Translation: CASSPFGQVGALGTEAFF.

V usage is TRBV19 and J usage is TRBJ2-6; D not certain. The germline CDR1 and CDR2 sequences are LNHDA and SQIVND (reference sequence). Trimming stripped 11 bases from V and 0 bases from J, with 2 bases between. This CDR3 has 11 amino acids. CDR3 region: CAASGANVLTF. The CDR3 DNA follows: TGTGCCGCCTCTGGGGCCAACGTCCTGACTTTC.

CDR3 in amino acids: CASSTQSRRAGYTF. The CDR3 DNA follows: TGTGCCAGCAGCACTCAGTCCCGGAGGGCTGGCTACACCTTC. The chain links TRBV16 to TRBJ1-2; no firm D call. V lost 5 bases to trimming and J lost 7 bases, with 17 bases between them. The germline CDR1 and CDR2 sequences are KGHSY and FQNENV. This CDR3 is 14 amino acids long.

The CDR3 loop is CAISGDRGNQPQHF. The CDR3 nucleotides read TGTGCCATCAGTGGGGACAGGGGAAACCAGCCCCAGCATTTT. The J gene is TRBJ1-5, the V gene TRBV10-3; TRBD1 agrees at 10 bases. The CDR3 loop spans 14 amino acids. Germline CDR1 is ENHRY and CDR2 is SYGVKD. V trimming: 4 bases; J trimming: 7 bases; junction bases outside the gene matches: 4.

The CDR3 DNA is TGTGCCAGTATGGGGACAGGGGGTAATCAGCCCCAGCATTTT. It specifies CASMGTGGNQPQHF. The rearrangement uses TRBV19 and TRBJ1-5, with 11 bases matching TRBD1. Germline V gene lookup returns CDR1 LNHDA and CDR2 SQIVND (reference sequence). The CDR3 is 14 residues long. The V gene end was trimmed by 7 bases and the J gene end by 4 bases; junction bases not matched to a gene: 3. The full variable domain, rest sourced from reference TRBV19 and TRBJ1-5, is DGGITQSPKYLFRKEGQNVTLSCEQNLNHDAMYWYRQDPGQGLRLIYYSQIVNDFQKGDIAEGYSVSREKKESFPLTVTSAQKNPTAFYLCASMGTGGNQPQHFGDGTRLSIL.

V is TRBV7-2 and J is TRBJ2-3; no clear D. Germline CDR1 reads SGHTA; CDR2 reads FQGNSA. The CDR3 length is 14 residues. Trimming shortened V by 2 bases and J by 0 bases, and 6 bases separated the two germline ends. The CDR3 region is CASSLYSSTDTQYF. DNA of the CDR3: TGTGCCAGCAGCTTATACAGCAGCACAGATACGCAGTATTTT. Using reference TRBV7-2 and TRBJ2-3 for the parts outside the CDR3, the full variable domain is GAGVSQSPSNKVTEKGKDVELRCDPISGHTALYWYRQSLGQGLEFLIYFQGNSAPDKSGLPSDRFSAERTGGSVSTLTIQRTQQEDSAVYLCASSLYSSTDTQYFGPGTRLTVL.

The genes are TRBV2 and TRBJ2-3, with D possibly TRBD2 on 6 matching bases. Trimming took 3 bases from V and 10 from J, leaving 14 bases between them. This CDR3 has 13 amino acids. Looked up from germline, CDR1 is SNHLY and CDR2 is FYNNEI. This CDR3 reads CASSDLGGTSQYF. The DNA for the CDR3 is TGTGCCAGCAGTGACCTCGGGGGAACATCGCAGTATTTT.

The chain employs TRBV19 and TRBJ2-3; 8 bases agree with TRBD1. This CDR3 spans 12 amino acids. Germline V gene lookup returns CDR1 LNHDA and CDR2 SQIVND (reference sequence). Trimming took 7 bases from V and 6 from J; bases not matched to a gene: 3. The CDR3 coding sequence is TGTGCCAGTACAGGGGGCGAGGATACGCAGTATTTT. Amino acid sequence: CASTGGEDTQYF. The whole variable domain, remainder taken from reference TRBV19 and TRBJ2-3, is DGGITQSPKYLFRKEGQNVTLSCEQNLNHDAMYWYRQDPGQGLRLIYYSQIVNDFQKGDIAEGYSVSREKKESFPLTVTSAQKNPTAFYLCASTGGEDTQYFGPGTRLTVL.

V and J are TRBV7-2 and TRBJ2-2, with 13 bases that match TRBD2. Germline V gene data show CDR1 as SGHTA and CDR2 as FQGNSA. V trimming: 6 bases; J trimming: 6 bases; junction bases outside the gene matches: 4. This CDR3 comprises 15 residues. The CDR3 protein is CASRLLAGGAGELFF. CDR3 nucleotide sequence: TGTGCCAGCAGGCTACTAGCGGGGGGGGCCGGGGAGCTGTTTTTT.

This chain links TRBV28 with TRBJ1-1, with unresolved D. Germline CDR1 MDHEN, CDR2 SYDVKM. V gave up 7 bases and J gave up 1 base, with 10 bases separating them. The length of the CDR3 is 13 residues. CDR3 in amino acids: CASTTPWNTEAFF. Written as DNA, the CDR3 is TGTGCCAGCACTACACCCTGGAACACTGAAGCTTTCTTT.